The 19 T cell receptor beta chains given below trace back to one sample, sequenced in a study of OX40 agonist ivuxolimab in advanced cancers. Only in-frame clones appear in the TCRdb table, and some are missing; sequencing was by immunoSEQ multiplex PCR. The sample yields 90,000 to 95,000 clones, around 80% seen once. Sequenced here: CD4+ or CD8+ T cells sorted from blood, sampled in a trial of the OX40 agonist ivuxolimab. The receptor set was obtained from an adult with an advanced solid tumor such as melanoma, head and neck, liver or kidney cancer.

This chain connects TRBV27 to TRBJ2-2; D is undetermined. V was shortened by 4 bases and J by 6 bases, with 9 bases between the two germline ends. Germline V lookup: CDR1 MNHEY, CDR2 SMNVEV (reference sequence). This CDR3 comprises 13 residues. CDR3 protein: CASSSFGPGELFF. The CDR3 nucleotides are TGTGCCAGCAGTTCCTTCGGGCCCGGGGAGCTGTTTTTT.

This clone showed up just a few times. The DNA of the CDR3 is TGTGCCTGGAGTGGACACAGCACGAACACCGGGGAGCTGTTTTTT. As protein: CAWSGHSTNTGELFF. The V call is TRBV30, the J call TRBJ2-2; no clear D. With 1 base removed from V and 0 bases from J, the gap between germline ends came to 9 bases. CDR3 length: 15 residues. Germline V gives CDR1 GTSNPN, CDR2 SVGIG (reference sequence).

V and J are TRBV27 and TRBJ2-5; 12 bases are a match to TRBD2. CDR3 length: 16 residues. In germline, CDR1 is MNHEY, CDR2 SMNVEV (reference sequence). V was pared by 8 bases and J by 1 base, with 8 bases of the junction left unmatched. The CDR3 DNA reads as TGTGCCAGCCGACTCCTAGCGGGGGGGACCCAAGAGACCCAGTACTTC. Protein: CASRLLAGGTQETQYF.

The chain recombines TRBV6-6 with TRBJ1-1; D unresolved. CDR1 is MNHNY and CDR2 is SVGAGI in the germline V gene (reference sequence). V lost 0 bases to trimming and J lost 7 bases, with 6 bases between them. The CDR3 loop spans 12 amino acids. The CDR3 loop reads CASSYSAIEAFF. DNA of the CDR3: TGTGCCAGCAGTTACTCGGCCATTGAAGCTTTCTTT.

The V call is TRBV19, the J call TRBJ2-2; TRBD1 agrees at 8 bases. The ends lost 5 bases at V and 6 bases at J; junction bases unmatched: 8. Germline V gene data show CDR1 as LNHDA and CDR2 as SQIVND (reference sequence). The CDR3 totals 15 residues. The CDR3 spells CASSLPTGVSGELFF. The CDR3 DNA reads TGTGCCAGTAGTTTGCCGACAGGGGTGTCCGGGGAGCTGTTTTTT. Drawing the rest from reference TRBV19 and TRBJ2-2, the complete variable domain is DGGITQSPKYLFRKEGQNVTLSCEQNLNHDAMYWYRQDPGQGLRLIYYSQIVNDFQKGDIAEGYSVSREKKESFPLTVTSAQKNPTAFYLCASSLPTGVSGELFFGEGSRLTVL.

The chain recombines TRBV4-2 with TRBJ1-4; 7 nucleotides agree with TRBD1. Trimming took 6 bases from V and 4 from J; bases not matched to a gene: 11. This CDR3 region has 16 residues. Per the germline V gene, CDR1 is LGHNA and CDR2 is YNFKEQ. CDR3 sequence reads: CASRTNPGQSNEKLFF. The CDR3 coding sequence is TGTGCCAGCAGGACGAACCCGGGACAGAGTAATGAAAAACTGTTTTTT.

The V call is TRBV28, the J call TRBJ1-1, with D possibly matching TRBD1 (6 bases). Germline lookup yields CDR1 MDHEN and CDR2 SYDVKM. There are 12 residues in the CDR3. The V end lost 1 base, the J end lost 8 bases, and 8 bases lay between the germline ends. CDR3 sequence: CASSLLGAEAFF. Here the CDR3 DNA reads TGTGCCAGCAGTTTATTGGGGGCCGAAGCTTTCTTT.

The chain links TRBV7-7 to TRBJ1-6; tentative D call: TRBD1 (6 bases). The V end was cut by 8 bases, the J end by 7 bases, with 15 bases between. The CDR3 sequence is 14 residues long. Germline lookup yields CDR1 SSHAT and CDR2 FNYEAQ (reference sequence). The CDR3 region is CASSLGGHNSPLHF. The CDR3 DNA follows: TGTGCCAGCTCCCTTGGGGGGCACAATTCACCCCTCCACTTT.

The CDR3 spells CAIRGTGILTEAFF. The CDR3 bases are TGTGCCATCAGGGGGACAGGGATTCTCACTGAAGCTTTCTTT. This chain uses TRBV10-3 with TRBJ1-1; 9 bases map to TRBD1. The CDR3 spans 14 residues. The germline gives CDR1 ENHRY, CDR2 SYGVKD. V shed 6 bases and J 4 bases; nucleotides not matched to a gene: 6.

The chain recombines TRBV7-2 with TRBJ1-1, with a weak D call TRBD1 (6 bases). The V end lost 5 bases, the J end lost 5 bases, and 12 bases lay between the germline ends. The CDR3 contains 13 residues. Germline V gene lookup returns CDR1 SGHTA and CDR2 FQGNSA. DNA of the CDR3: TGTGCCAGCAGCCTGCAGGGGCGGACTGAAGCTTTCTTT. Residues: CASSLQGRTEAFF.

The rearrangement joins TRBV11-3 to TRBJ2-3; 8 bases match TRBD2. This CDR3 has 15 residues. Germline lookup yields CDR1 SGHNT and CDR2 YENEEA. The V gene end was trimmed by 5 bases and the J gene end by 3 bases; junction bases not matched to a gene: 7. The CDR3 loop is CASSLGLAATDTQYF. In DNA form, the CDR3 reads TGTGCCAGCAGCCTCGGACTAGCAGCGACAGATACGCAGTATTTT.

The J gene is TRBJ2-7, the V gene TRBV25-1; 7 nucleotides line up with TRBD1. With 4 bases clipped from V and 4 bases from J, the junction kept 1 base outside the gene matches. CDR3 length equals 12 residues. Germline-derived CDR1 and CDR2 are MGHDK and SYGVNS. The CDR3: CASSAGQYEQYV. CDR3 DNA: TGTGCCAGCAGTGCGGGACAGTACGAGCAGTACGTC.

This clone was counted between two and nine times. The chain couples TRBV4-2 to TRBJ1-6, with no clear D. The germline CDR1 and CDR2 sequences are LGHNA and YNFKEQ. V shed 1 base and J shed 10 bases, with 14 bases lying between them. The CDR3 loop spans 15 amino acids. CDR3 residues: CASSQGGIKASPLHF. CDR3 DNA sequence: TGTGCCAGCAGCCAAGGCGGCATAAAGGCGTCACCCCTCCACTTT.

The gene calls are TRBV11-2 and TRBJ2-3; 8 nucleotides match TRBD2. The CDR3 runs 16 residues. The germline V gene encodes CDR1 SGHAT and CDR2 FQNNGV. J gave up 6 bases and V 0 bases, and 8 bases lay outside the gene matches. The CDR3 loop reads CASSLESAGGADTQYF. CDR3 bases: TGTGCCAGCAGCTTAGAGAGTGCGGGGGGTGCGGATACGCAGTATTTT.

This rearrangement joins TRBV7-8 to TRBJ2-1, with a weak D call TRBD1 (5 bases). CDR1 SGHVS and CDR2 FQNEAQ come from the germline V gene. The CDR3 loop spans 14 amino acids. Between the trimmed V and J ends, which lost 3 bases and 5 bases, there was a span of 11 bases. CDR3 amino acids: CASSFQRGNNEQFF. The CDR3 DNA follows: TGTGCCAGCAGCTTCCAAAGGGGAAACAATGAGCAGTTCTTC.

This chain uses TRBV2 with TRBJ1-1; maybe TRBD1 (6 bases). In germline, CDR1 is SNHLY, CDR2 FYNNEI. The CDR3 runs to 12 residues. Trimming pared 6 bases from V and 3 bases from J, leaving 8 bases between. CDR3 DNA: TGTGCCAGCAGACAGGGTGACACTGAAGCTTTCTTT. It translates to CASRQGDTEAFF.

As regards this clone: Other DNA sequences of this sample code for an identical CDR3. Written as DNA, the CDR3 is TGTGCCAGTAGTATAACAGGGGACCCTGAAAAACTGTTTTTT. The encoded protein is CASSITGDPEKLFF. The rearrangement uses TRBV19 and TRBJ1-4, with 7 bases aligning to TRBD1. The junction had 4 bases not matched to a gene; V was cut back by 2 bases and J by 7 bases. CDR1 and CDR2 from the germline V gene are LNHDA and SQIVND (reference sequence). CDR3 length equals 14 residues.

The rearrangement joins TRBV6-1 to TRBJ2-2, with 9 nucleotides matching TRBD1. Germline CDR1 is MNHNS and CDR2 is SASEGT. V shed 7 bases and J 1 base; nucleotides not matched to a gene: 4. CDR3 length: 15 amino acids. The CDR3 bases are TGTGCCAGCATCACGGACAGGGGGAACACCGGGGAGCTGTTTTTT. Translating gives CASITDRGNTGELFF.

This rearrangement joins TRBV9 to TRBJ1-2; 9 bases agree with TRBD1. V lost 4 bases to trimming and J lost 4 bases; unmatched junction nucleotides: 8. Germline values: CDR1 SGDLS, CDR2 YYNGEE. The CDR3 is 15 amino acids. CDR3 coding DNA: TGTGCCAGCAGCAGAACCGGGACAGGGATCTATGGCTACACCTTC. It specifies CASSRTGTGIYGYTF.